Shown below are 2 T cell receptor beta chains from a single sample sequenced in a study of cytomegalovirus exposure and HLA in healthy donors. This PCR relied on a set of 60 Vbeta primers and 13 Jbeta primers. Libraries were prepared by immunoSEQ multiplex PCR; TCRdb keeps only in-frame clonotypes and omits some of them. The sample lists 130,000 to 150,000 clones, about 74% occurring once. Sequencing used PBMCs. The receptors come from a man younger than 30 in good health and CMV-seropositive.

As DNA, the CDR3 is TGTGCCAGCAGCGTAGTCGGGGAGGACACCGGGGAGCTGTTTTTT. Its translation is CASSVVGEDTGELFF. The chain is built from TRBV9 and TRBJ2-2; perhaps TRBD2 as D (6 bases). The CDR3 contains 15 residues. Germline CDR1 SGDLS, CDR2 YYNGEE. V was shortened by 0 bases and J by 3 bases, with 9 bases between the two germline ends. The full variable domain, in which reference TRBV9 and TRBJ2-2 provide the parts outside the CDR3, is DSGVTQTPKHLITATGQRVTLRCSPRSGDLSVYWYQQSLDQGLQFLIQYYNGEERAKGNILERFSAQQFPDLHSELNLSSLELGDSALYFCASSVVGEDTGELFFGEGSRLTVL.

This chain joins TRBV9 and TRBJ2-7; 14 nucleotides align to TRBD2. The CDR3 spans 14 residues. V lost 3 bases to trimming and J lost 4 bases; unmatched junction nucleotides: 0. Germline CDR1 and CDR2: SGDLS and YYNGEE. The CDR3 DNA reads as TGTGCCAGCAGCGGGACTAGCGGGAGGTACGAGCAGTACTTC. It encodes CASSGTSGRYEQYF.